This TCR beta chain stems from a study of T cells in Graves' hyperthyroidism and ophthalmopathy. Exclusion criteria comprised uncontrolled infection, other autoimmune disease, pregnancy or lactation. The CDR3 loop spans 16 amino acids. V lost 2 bases to trimming and J lost 7 bases; unmatched junction nucleotides: 8. Germline CDR1 ENHRY, CDR2 SYGVKD. RNA transcripts provided the source from which TCR beta CDR3 regions were amplified. The primer set for the first-round RT-PCR of the TCR CDR3 was HTBI. Each CDR3 protein is one row after TCRdb ran MiXCR on the multiplex PCR reads. The sample includes 800,000 or so distinct CDR3 sequences, 38% seen only once; the top ten take about 9%.

The TCR sequence derives from a man aged 18 to 30 with Graves' hyperthyroidism. The gene calls are TRBV10-3 and TRBJ2-2; 9 nucleotides match TRBD2. The sample taken for sequencing was blood. The CDR3 sequence is CAISEAVAGEGGELFF. For the CDR3, the DNA is TGTGCCATCAGTGAGGCCGTAGCGGGAGAAGGCGGGGAGCTGTTTTTT.